One sample yielded the 30 T cell receptor beta chains listed below, sequenced in a study of T cells in localized non-small cell lung cancer. TCRdb's copy holds only in-frame clones and misses some; the assay was immunoSEQ multiplex PCR. The sample contains approximately 41,000 clones, roughly 86% of which appear only once. This specimen was peripheral blood, taken before any cancer treatment. Every receptor here comes from a woman aged 18-50 years with stage III lung adenocarcinoma.

This clone appeared a few times. The J gene is TRBJ1-5, the V gene TRBV7-2, with D possibly TRBD1 on 6 matching bases. The CDR3 consists of 13 residues. Trimming shortened V by 2 bases and J by 5 bases, and 7 bases separated the two germline ends. Germline V lookup: CDR1 SGHTA, CDR2 FQGNSA. Here the CDR3 reads CASSLNRDQPQHF. As DNA, the CDR3 is TGTGCCAGCAGCTTAAACAGGGATCAGCCCCAGCATTTT.

The chain couples TRBV2 to TRBJ2-3; 8 bases match TRBD2. The CDR3 has 15 amino acids. In germline, CDR1 is SNHLY, CDR2 FYNNEI. Trimming at V came to 4 bases and at J to 4 bases, leaving 7 bases not matched to a gene. This chain's CDR3 is CASSVIRGGADTQYF. The CDR3 DNA reads as TGTGCCAGCAGTGTCATTCGGGGGGGGGCAGATACGCAGTATTTT.

V usage is TRBV14 and J usage is TRBJ2-4; D is uncertain. Germline V gene lookup returns CDR1 SGHDN and CDR2 FVKESK. V was clipped by 4 bases and J by 7 bases, with 17 bases between them. The CDR3 runs 15 residues. DNA for the CDR3: TGTGCCAGCAGCCCCTTGGACGGAGAGAGGAACATTCAGTACTTC. Translation: CASSPLDGERNIQYF.

The chain couples TRBV2 to TRBJ1-6, with 9 bases fitting TRBD1. The V segment lost 1 base and the J segment 7 bases; nucleotides outside the gene matches: 2. In germline, CDR1 is SNHLY, CDR2 FYNNEI. The CDR3 covers 15 residues. In DNA, the CDR3 is TGTGCCAGCAGTGAAGGGGGACAGGGAAATTCACCCCTCCACTTT. Translating it yields CASSEGGQGNSPLHF. Looking up the rest from reference TRBV2 and TRBJ1-6 gives the full variable domain: EPEVTQTPSHQVTQMGQEVILRCVPISNHLYFYWYRQILGQKVEFLVSFYNNEISEKSEIFDDQFSVERPDGSNFTLKIRSTKLEDSAMYFCASSEGGQGNSPLHFGNGTRLTVT.

Only a few counts were recorded for this clone. The genes are TRBV9 and TRBJ2-7; D possibly matches TRBD1 or TRBD2 (5 bases each). Germline V gene data show CDR1 as SGDLS and CDR2 as YYNGEE. CDR3 length: 14 residues. Trimming stripped 4 bases from V and 6 bases from J, with 17 bases between. CDR3 amino acids: CASSPSGALGEQYF. In DNA form, the CDR3 reads TGTGCCAGCAGCCCATCCGGGGCGTTAGGCGAGCAGTACTTC. Filled out from reference TRBV9 and TRBJ2-7, the complete variable domain reads DSGVTQTPKHLITATGQRVTLRCSPRSGDLSVYWYQQSLDQGLQFLIQYYNGEERAKGNILERFSAQQFPDLHSELNLSSLELGDSALYFCASSPSGALGEQYFGPGTRLTVT.

The chain employs TRBV2 and TRBJ1-6, with 9 bases lining up with TRBD1. Germline V CDR1 and CDR2: SNHLY, FYNNEI. The CDR3 is 15 residues long. V was clipped by 5 bases and J by 5 bases; unmatched bases: 4. CDR3 protein: CASSRGQGDNSPLHF. In DNA form, the CDR3 reads TGTGCCAGCAGTCGGGGACAGGGCGATAATTCACCCCTCCACTTT.

This chain uses TRBV2 with TRBJ2-6; D remains unclear. Germline CDR1 is SNHLY and CDR2 is FYNNEI. Trimming shortened V by 1 base and J by 4 bases, and 5 bases separated the two germline ends. The CDR3 spans 14 residues. In nucleotides, the CDR3 is TGTGCCAGCAGTGAAGAAAGGGGGGCCAACGTCCTGACTTTC. This translates into CASSEERGANVLTF. Based on the CDR3 plus reference TRBV2 and TRBJ2-6, the full variable domain is EPEVTQTPSHQVTQMGQEVILRCVPISNHLYFYWYRQILGQKVEFLVSFYNNEISEKSEIFDDQFSVERPDGSNFTLKIRSTKLEDSAMYFCASSEERGANVLTFGAGSRLTVL.

The gene calls are TRBV11-2 and TRBJ2-7; 7 nucleotides line up with TRBD1. The junction had 11 bases not matched to a gene; V was cut back by 0 bases and J by 3 bases. Germline V gives CDR1 SGHAT, CDR2 FQNNGV. This CDR3 is 17 amino acids long. CDR3 in DNA: TGTGCCAGCAGCTTAGACCAGGGCCCGGGACAGTTCTACGAGCAGTACTTC. As protein: CASSLDQGPGQFYEQYF.

This clone was observed a single time. This chain joins TRBV11-2 and TRBJ1-1, with 8 bases aligning to TRBD1. This CDR3 is 15 amino acids long. Trimming removed 5 bases from V and 6 bases from J; junction bases left unmatched: 11. Germline loops: CDR1 SGHAT, CDR2 FQNNGV. The CDR3 bases are TGTGCCAGCAGCGCCGACAGGGGTAGAGGCGCTGAAGCTTTCTTT. The encoded protein is CASSADRGRGAEAFF.

CDR3 loop: CASSQDFQATAGELFF. The DNA for the CDR3 is TGTGCCAGCAGCCAAGATTTTCAGGCCACGGCCGGGGAGCTGTTTTTT. This rearrangement joins TRBV4-2 to TRBJ2-2; D not certain. Germline-derived CDR1 and CDR2 are LGHNA and YNFKEQ. Deletions cut 0 bases from V and 6 bases from J, with 14 bases between. This CDR3 contains 16 residues.

V is TRBV4-2 and J is TRBJ2-2; D uncertain. The V gene's germline CDR1 is LGHNA and CDR2 YNFKEQ. This CDR3 region has 15 residues. The V and J ends lost 7 bases and 0 bases respectively, with 12 bases between them. The CDR3 loop reads CASIAGAANTGELFF. CDR3 nucleotides: TGTGCCAGCATCGCCGGCGCAGCGAACACCGGGGAGCTGTTTTTT.

This chain connects TRBV7-2 to TRBJ2-3; 9 bases match TRBD2. From germline, CDR1 is SGHTA and CDR2 FQGNSA. V was clipped by 4 bases and J by 5 bases; unmatched bases: 13. This CDR3 region has 17 residues. CDR3 DNA: TGTGCCAGCAGCTCTCGACTTAGCGGGGGCTTTCAAGATACGCAGTATTTT. It codes for CASSSRLSGGFQDTQYF.

CDR3 region: CASSKSSGGNNEQFF. DNA of the CDR3: TGCGCCAGCAGCAAATCTAGCGGGGGTAACAATGAGCAGTTCTTC. The V gene is TRBV4-1, the J gene TRBJ2-1; 10 bases are shared with TRBD2. V gave up 5 bases and J gave up 5 bases; unmatched junction bases: 6. This CDR3 has 15 amino acids. Per germline, CDR1 MGHRA and CDR2 YSYEKL.

This chain links TRBV7-3 with TRBJ1-6; D gene unclear. Germline CDR1 and CDR2: SGHTA and FQGTGA. The CDR3 is 13 residues long. The V and J ends lost 5 bases and 10 bases respectively, with 12 bases between them. This chain's CDR3 is CASSPPWRSPLHF. The CDR3 nucleotides read TGTGCCAGCAGCCCCCCCTGGAGGTCACCCCTCCACTTT. Filled out from reference TRBV7-3 and TRBJ1-6, the complete variable domain reads GAGVSQTPSNKVTEKGKYVELRCDPISGHTALYWYRQSLGQGPEFLIYFQGTGAADDSGLPNDRFFAVRPEGSVSTLKIQRTERGDSAVYLCASSPPWRSPLHFGNGTRLTVT.

The V and J genes are TRBV5-5 and TRBJ1-1; tentative D call: TRBD1 (6 bases). Trimming removed 1 base at V and 0 bases at J, with 13 bases between. CDR1 SGHKS and CDR2 YYEKEE come from the germline V gene (reference sequence). The CDR3 runs to 16 residues. The CDR3 protein is CASSLRPGQLNTEAFF. The CDR3 DNA reads TGTGCCAGCAGCTTGCGCCCGGGACAACTGAACACTGAAGCTTTCTTT.

This clone appeared once. V and J are TRBV29-1 and TRBJ2-7; possibly TRBD2 for D (6 bases). Trimming took off 0 bases at V and 7 bases at J, with 13 bases between the two ends. The CDR3 consists of 13 residues. Per the germline V gene, CDR1 is SQVTM and CDR2 is ANQGSEA. CDR3 coding DNA: TGCAGCGTTGAAGAGTGGGCAGGGAGGGAGCAGTACTTC. Its translation: CSVEEWAGREQYF.

The chain links TRBV7-9 to TRBJ2-5, with D perhaps matching TRBD1 (5 bases). V dropped 6 bases and J dropped 0 bases, with 8 bases sitting between them. Germline lookup yields CDR1 SEHNR and CDR2 FQNEAQ (reference sequence). This CDR3 comprises 13 residues. Written as DNA, the CDR3 is TGTGCCAGCAGAGGACACAACCAAGAGACCCAGTACTTC. Protein product: CASRGHNQETQYF.

V usage is TRBV7-3 and J usage is TRBJ1-2; 10 bases line up with TRBD1. V shed 5 bases and J 0 bases; nucleotides not matched to a gene: 9. CDR3 size: 17 residues. Germline-derived CDR1 and CDR2 are SGHTA and FQGTGA. The CDR3 coding sequence is TGTGCCAGCAGCATTTCCCGGGACAGGGGAGCTAACTATGGCTACACCTTC. Translating it yields CASSISRDRGANYGYTF.

This clone was detected only a few times. The gene calls are TRBV5-4 and TRBJ1-6, with D possibly being TRBD1 (5 bases). This CDR3 is built from 15 residues. Trimming pared 2 bases from V and 1 base from J, leaving 7 bases between. Germline values: CDR1 SGHNT, CDR2 YYREEE (reference sequence). The CDR3 nucleotides are TGTGCCAGCAGCTTAAGGGGTTCCTATAATTCACCCCTCCACTTT. As protein: CASSLRGSYNSPLHF.

The chain combines TRBV18 with TRBJ2-2, with D possibly TRBD2 on 5 matching bases. In germline, CDR1 is KGHSH, CDR2 LQKENI. V lost 6 bases and J 0 bases, leaving 23 bases between the germline ends. The CDR3 is made up of 19 amino acids. CDR3 in DNA: TGTGCCAGCTCCCTTCAGTCGGGGAGTCACCGACCGAACACCGGGGAGCTGTTTTTT. The encoded protein is CASSLQSGSHRPNTGELFF.

V usage is TRBV5-1 and J usage is TRBJ2-5; 12 bases are shared with TRBD2. The CDR3 contains 15 residues. CDR1 and CDR2 (germline): SGHRS, YFSETQ. V lost 4 bases, J lost 1 base, and 2 bases stayed unmatched. The CDR3 protein is CASSATSGGQETQYF. For the CDR3, the DNA is TGCGCCAGCAGCGCGACTAGCGGGGGCCAAGAGACCCAGTACTTC.

The rearrangement joins TRBV18 to TRBJ2-1, with 8 bases fitting TRBD1. Looked up from germline, CDR1 is KGHSH and CDR2 is LQKENI. This CDR3 has 15 residues. J lost 6 bases, V lost 4 bases, and 8 bases had no gene match. CDR3 amino acids: CASSRQGFGGNEQFF. Here the CDR3 DNA reads TGTGCCAGCTCACGACAGGGGTTTGGGGGCAATGAGCAGTTCTTC. Looking up the rest from reference TRBV18 and TRBJ2-1 gives the full variable domain: NAGVMQNPRHLVRRRGQEARLRCSPMKGHSHVYWYRQLPEEGLKFMVYLQKENIIDESGMPKERFSAEFPKEGPSILRIQQVVRGDSAAYFCASSRQGFGGNEQFFGPGTRLTVL.

The genes are TRBV5-1 and TRBJ1-6, with a tentative D call TRBD1 (5 bases). V lost 3 bases to trimming and J lost 6 bases, with 19 bases between them. The CDR3 runs 17 residues. The germline CDR1 and CDR2 sequences are SGHRS and YFSETQ. This CDR3 is CASSSMRTTESNSPLHF. The CDR3 DNA is TGCGCCAGCAGCTCGATGCGCACGACAGAATCTAATTCACCCCTCCACTTT.

The chain has TRBV4-2 and TRBJ1-4, with TRBD1 as a possible D gene (6 bases). CDR3 length: 17 residues. With 1 base removed from V and 0 bases from J, the gap between germline ends came to 12 bases. Germline V lookup: CDR1 LGHNA, CDR2 YNFKEQ. CDR3 region: CASSQVGGGPTNEKLFF. In DNA form, the CDR3 reads TGTGCCAGCAGCCAAGTGGGGGGGGGCCCAACTAATGAAAAACTGTTTTTT.

The sample holds a few counts of this clone. This sequence joins TRBV7-6 and TRBJ1-2, with D possibly being TRBD1 (5 bases). Trimming shortened V by 1 base and J by 6 bases, and 9 bases separated the two germline ends. The CDR3 has 13 residues. Germline CDR1 reads SGHVS; CDR2 reads FNYEAQ. CDR3 in amino acids: CASSLGGDDGYTF. CDR3 coding DNA: TGTGCCAGCAGCTTAGGAGGGGATGATGGCTACACCTTC.

V is TRBV18 and J is TRBJ1-1; D call uncertain. CDR1 is KGHSH, CDR2 LQKENI, per germline. This CDR3 is 15 amino acids long. The ends were cut back, 6 bases at V and 4 bases at J, with 18 bases in the middle. The CDR3 protein is CASSQDGLPGTEAFF. CDR3 DNA sequence: TGTGCCAGCTCCCAAGATGGGTTACCGGGCACTGAAGCTTTCTTT.

Here the CDR3 reads CASSLGAPNSPLHF. The CDR3 nucleotides read TGTGCCAGCAGCTTAGGGGCTCCTAATTCACCCCTCCACTTT. The rearrangement links TRBV7-2 to TRBJ1-6, with D unclear. This CDR3 contains 14 residues. Germline V gives CDR1 SGHTA, CDR2 FQGNSA. The V end lost 1 base, the J end lost 6 bases, and 7 bases lay between the germline ends.

V gene TRBV4-1 combines with J gene TRBJ2-3; D is ambiguous. CDR3 size: 16 residues. The ends were cut back, 1 base at V and 9 bases at J, with 20 bases in the middle. In germline, CDR1 is MGHRA, CDR2 YSYEKL. The CDR3 region is CASSQGEGIRSLTQYF. The CDR3 DNA reads TGCGCCAGCAGCCAAGGTGAAGGGATTCGCTCATTGACGCAGTATTTT.

The chain joins TRBV18 to TRBJ2-2; D remains ambiguous. Per the germline V gene, CDR1 is KGHSH and CDR2 is LQKENI. V gave up 5 bases and J gave up 8 bases, with 9 bases separating them. The CDR3 sequence is 12 residues long. The DNA for the CDR3 is TGTGCCAGCTCAAAAGATGAAGGGGAGCTGTTTTTT. It yields the protein CASSKDEGELFF.

J is TRBJ2-7 and V is TRBV5-1, with TRBD2 matching over 11 bases. V trimming: 5 bases; J trimming: 2 bases; junction bases outside the gene matches: 3. Germline values: CDR1 SGHRS, CDR2 YFSETQ. This CDR3 contains 14 residues. The CDR3 region is CASRTSGGPYEQYF. The DNA for the CDR3 is TGCGCCAGCAGAACTAGCGGGGGACCCTACGAGCAGTACTTC.